The sequence of this T cell receptor (beta chain) was determined in a study of blood T cell repertoires in COVID-19. Study as a whole: The United States, Italy and Spain provided the acute and convalescent COVID-19 samples. PBMCs, B-cell-depleted T cells, or T cells provided the cDNA or gDNA that made up the material.

This clone was observed a few times. As originally analysed: Amplifying reference gene primers gave estimates of nucleated cell counts. Only in-frame clones appear in the TCRdb table, and some are missing; sequencing was by immunoSEQ multiplex PCR. The D gene and trimming were derived from the DNA, and the V and J assignments and clone size from that table. Here the sample spans fewer than 200,000 clones, approximately 79% being singletons. The TCR originated in a woman older than 75 with acute or convalescent COVID-19. The specimen sequenced was peripheral blood.

CDR3 coding DNA: TGCGCCAGCAGCTCAACCGGGACTCCTCAGGAGACCCAGTACTTC. Amino acids: CASSSTGTPQETQYF. The V and J genes are TRBV5-1 and TRBJ2-5; D is perhaps TRBD2 (6 bases). Trimming stripped 3 bases from V and 5 bases from J, with 17 bases between. Looked up from germline, CDR1 is SGHRS and CDR2 is YFSETQ. There are 15 residues in the CDR3.